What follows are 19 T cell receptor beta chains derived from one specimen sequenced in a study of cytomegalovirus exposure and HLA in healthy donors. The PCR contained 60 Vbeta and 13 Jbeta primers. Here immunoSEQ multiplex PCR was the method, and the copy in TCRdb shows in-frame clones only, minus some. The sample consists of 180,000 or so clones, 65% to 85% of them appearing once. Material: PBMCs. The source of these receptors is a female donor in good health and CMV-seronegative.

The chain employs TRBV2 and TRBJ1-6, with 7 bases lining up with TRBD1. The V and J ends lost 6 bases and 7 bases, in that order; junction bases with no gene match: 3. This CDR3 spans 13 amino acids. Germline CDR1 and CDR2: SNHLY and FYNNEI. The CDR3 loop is CASSPGQNSPLHF. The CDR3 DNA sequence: TGTGCCAGCAGCCCGGGACAGAATTCACCCCTCCACTTT.

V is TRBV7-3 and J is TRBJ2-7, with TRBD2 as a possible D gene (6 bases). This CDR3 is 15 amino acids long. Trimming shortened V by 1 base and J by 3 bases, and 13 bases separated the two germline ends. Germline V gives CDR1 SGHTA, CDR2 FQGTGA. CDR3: CASSLIREKNYEQYF. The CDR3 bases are TGTGCCAGCAGCTTAATTCGGGAGAAAAACTACGAGCAGTACTTC.

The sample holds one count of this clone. Here the CDR3 DNA reads TGTGCCAGCAGTGAAGGGGGCCTCTGGTATGAGCAGTTCTTC. This codes for CASSEGGLWYEQFF. The J gene is TRBJ2-1, the V gene TRBV6-1; D might be TRBD1 (5 bases). Trimming stripped 1 base from V and 8 bases from J, with 12 bases between. The germline CDR1 and CDR2 sequences are MNHNS and SASEGT. The CDR3 loop spans 14 amino acids.

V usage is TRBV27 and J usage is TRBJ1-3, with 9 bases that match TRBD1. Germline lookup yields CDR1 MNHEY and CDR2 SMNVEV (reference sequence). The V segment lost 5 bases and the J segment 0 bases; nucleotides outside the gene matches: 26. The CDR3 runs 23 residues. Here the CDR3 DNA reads TGTGCCAGCAGTAGGGACCGGACAGGGGTCAGATTCGTTGCCCCCTACTCTGGAAACACCATATATTTT. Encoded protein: CASSRDRTGVRFVAPYSGNTIYF.

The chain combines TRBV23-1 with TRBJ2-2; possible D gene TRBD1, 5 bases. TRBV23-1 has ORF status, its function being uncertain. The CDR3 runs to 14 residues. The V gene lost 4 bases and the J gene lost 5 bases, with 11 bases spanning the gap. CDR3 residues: CASSPETDTGELFF. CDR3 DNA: TGCGCCAGCAGTCCCGAGACAGATACCGGGGAGCTGTTTTTT.

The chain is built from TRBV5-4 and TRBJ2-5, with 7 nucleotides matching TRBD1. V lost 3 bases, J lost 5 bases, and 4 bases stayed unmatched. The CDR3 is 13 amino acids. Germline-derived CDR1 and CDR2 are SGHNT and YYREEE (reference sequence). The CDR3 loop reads CASSYRGWETQYF. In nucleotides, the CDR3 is TGTGCCAGCAGCTACAGGGGATGGGAGACCCAGTACTTC.

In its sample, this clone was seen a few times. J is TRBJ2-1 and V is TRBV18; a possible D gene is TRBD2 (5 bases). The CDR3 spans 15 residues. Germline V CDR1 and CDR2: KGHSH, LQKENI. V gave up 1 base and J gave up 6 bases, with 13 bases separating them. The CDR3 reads CASSPQRDYINEQFF. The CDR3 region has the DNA TGTGCCAGCTCACCACAGCGTGACTACATCAATGAGCAGTTCTTC.

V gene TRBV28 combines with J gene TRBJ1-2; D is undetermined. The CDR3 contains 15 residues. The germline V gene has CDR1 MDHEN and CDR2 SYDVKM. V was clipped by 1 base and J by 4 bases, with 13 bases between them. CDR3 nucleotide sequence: TGTGCCAGCAGTTTATTCGGCGGGTCAGCCTATGGCTACACCTTC. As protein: CASSLFGGSAYGYTF.

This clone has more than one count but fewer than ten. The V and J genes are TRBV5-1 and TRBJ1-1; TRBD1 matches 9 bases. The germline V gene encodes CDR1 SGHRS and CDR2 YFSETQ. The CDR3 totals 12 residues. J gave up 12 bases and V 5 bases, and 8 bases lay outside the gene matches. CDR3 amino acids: CASSPGQGPSFF. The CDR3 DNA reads TGCGCCAGCAGTCCGGGACAGGGCCCTTCTTTCTTT.

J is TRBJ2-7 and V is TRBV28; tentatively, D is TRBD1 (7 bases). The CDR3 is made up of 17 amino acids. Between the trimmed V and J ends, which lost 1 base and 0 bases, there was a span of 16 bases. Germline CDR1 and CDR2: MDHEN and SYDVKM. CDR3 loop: CASSLLRLRDSSYEQYF. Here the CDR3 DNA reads TGTGCCAGCAGTTTATTGAGGTTGCGGGACAGCTCCTACGAGCAGTACTTC.

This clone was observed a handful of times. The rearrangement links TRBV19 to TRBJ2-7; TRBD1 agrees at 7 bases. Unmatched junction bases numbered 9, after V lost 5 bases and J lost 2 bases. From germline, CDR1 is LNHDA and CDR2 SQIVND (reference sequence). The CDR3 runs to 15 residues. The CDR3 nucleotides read TGTGCCAGTAGTGTGAGACAGGGAGCCACCTACGAGCAGTACTTC. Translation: CASSVRQGATYEQYF.

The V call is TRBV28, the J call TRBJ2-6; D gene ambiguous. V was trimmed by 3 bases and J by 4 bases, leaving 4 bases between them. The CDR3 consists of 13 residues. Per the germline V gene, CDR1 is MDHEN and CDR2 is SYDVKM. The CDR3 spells CASSLSGANVLTF. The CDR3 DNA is TGTGCCAGCAGTTTGTCGGGGGCCAACGTCCTGACTTTC.

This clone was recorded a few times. For the CDR3, the DNA is TGTGCCAGCAGCGTAGGGCAGGGGAGGGTCTACGAGCAGTACTTC. Translating it yields CASSVGQGRVYEQYF. The chain carries TRBV9 and TRBJ2-7, with D possibly matching TRBD2 (7 bases). The CDR3 runs to 15 residues. Germline CDR1 SGDLS, CDR2 YYNGEE. V lost 0 bases and J lost 3, with 13 bases in between.

The CDR3 DNA reads as TGTGCCAGCAGTAAGCCGGGGACTAGCGGGAAATATGAGCAGTTCTTC. This sequence encodes CASSKPGTSGKYEQFF. This chain joins TRBV28 and TRBJ2-1, with TRBD2 matching 13 bases. The V gene end was trimmed by 5 bases and the J gene end by 8 bases; junction bases not matched to a gene: 9. Germline assignment: CDR1 MDHEN and CDR2 SYDVKM. This CDR3 is 16 amino acids long. The full variable domain, rest sourced from reference TRBV28 and TRBJ2-1, is DVKVTQSSRYLVKRTGEKVFLECVQDMDHENMFWYRQDPGLGLRLIYFSYDVKMKEKGDIPEGYSVSREKKERFSLILESASTNQTSMYLCASSKPGTSGKYEQFFGPGTRLTVL.

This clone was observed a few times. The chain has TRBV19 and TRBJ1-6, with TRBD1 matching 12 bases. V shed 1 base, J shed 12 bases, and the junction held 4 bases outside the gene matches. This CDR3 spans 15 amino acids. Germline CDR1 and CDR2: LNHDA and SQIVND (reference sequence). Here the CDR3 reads CASSIAGTGGKPLHF. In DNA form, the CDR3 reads TGTGCCAGTAGTATAGCTGGGACAGGGGGCAAACCCCTCCACTTT.

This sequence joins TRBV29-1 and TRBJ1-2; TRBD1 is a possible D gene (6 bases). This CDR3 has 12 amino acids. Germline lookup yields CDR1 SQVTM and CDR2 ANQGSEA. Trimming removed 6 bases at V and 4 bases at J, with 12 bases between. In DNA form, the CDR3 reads TGCAGCGTACAGGGACCTGGCTATGGCTACACCTTC. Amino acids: CSVQGPGYGYTF.

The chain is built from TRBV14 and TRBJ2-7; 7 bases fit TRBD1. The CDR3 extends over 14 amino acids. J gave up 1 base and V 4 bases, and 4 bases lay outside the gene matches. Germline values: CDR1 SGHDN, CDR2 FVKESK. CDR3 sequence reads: CASSPWDRSYEQYF. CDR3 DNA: TGTGCCAGCAGCCCTTGGGACAGATCCTACGAGCAGTACTTC.

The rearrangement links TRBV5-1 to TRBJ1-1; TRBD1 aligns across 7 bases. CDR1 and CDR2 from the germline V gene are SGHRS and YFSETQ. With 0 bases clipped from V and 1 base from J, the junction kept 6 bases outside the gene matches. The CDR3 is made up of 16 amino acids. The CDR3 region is CASSLGPQGTNTEAFF. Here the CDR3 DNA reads TGCGCCAGCAGCTTGGGACCACAGGGGACGAACACTGAAGCTTTCTTT.

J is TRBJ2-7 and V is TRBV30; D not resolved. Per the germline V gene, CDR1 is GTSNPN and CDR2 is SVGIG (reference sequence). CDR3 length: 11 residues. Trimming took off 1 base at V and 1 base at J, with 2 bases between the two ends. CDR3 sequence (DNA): TGTGCCTGGAGTGCGTCCTACGAGCAGTACTTC. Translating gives CAWSASYEQYF.